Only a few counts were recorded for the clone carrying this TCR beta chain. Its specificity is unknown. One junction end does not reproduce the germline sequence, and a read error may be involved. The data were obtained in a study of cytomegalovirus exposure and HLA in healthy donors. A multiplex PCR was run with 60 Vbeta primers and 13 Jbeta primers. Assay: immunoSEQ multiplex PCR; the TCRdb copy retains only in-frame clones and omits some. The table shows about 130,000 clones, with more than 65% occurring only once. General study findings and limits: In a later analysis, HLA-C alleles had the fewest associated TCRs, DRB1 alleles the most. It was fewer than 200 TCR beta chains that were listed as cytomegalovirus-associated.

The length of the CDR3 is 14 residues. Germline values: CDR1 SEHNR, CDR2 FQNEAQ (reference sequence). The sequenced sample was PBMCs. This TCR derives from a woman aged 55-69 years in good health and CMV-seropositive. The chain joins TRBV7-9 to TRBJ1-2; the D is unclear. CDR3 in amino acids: CSSSDMDGDYGYTF. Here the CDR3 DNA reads TGTTCCAGCAGCGACATGGACGGGGACTATGGCTACACCTTC.